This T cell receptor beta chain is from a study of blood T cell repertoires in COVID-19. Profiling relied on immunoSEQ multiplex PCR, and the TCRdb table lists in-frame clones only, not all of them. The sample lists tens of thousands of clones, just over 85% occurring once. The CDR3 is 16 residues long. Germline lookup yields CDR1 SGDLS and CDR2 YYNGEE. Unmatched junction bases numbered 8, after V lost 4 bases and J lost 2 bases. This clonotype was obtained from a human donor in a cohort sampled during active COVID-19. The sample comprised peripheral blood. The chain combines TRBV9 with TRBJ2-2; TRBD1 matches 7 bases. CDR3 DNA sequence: TGTGCCAGCAGCCCTCGGACAGGCTATAACACCGGGGAGCTGTTTTTT. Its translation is CASSPRTGYNTGELFF.